This T cell receptor (beta chain) was retrieved from a study of identical twins. Regarding the study as a whole: Cord blood beta clonotypes that were abundant carried fewer insertions, and memory repertoires showed no such trend. Excess low generation probability was seen in twin-shared out-of-frame alpha sequences.

There were only healthy Caucasians among the donors. TCRdb reprocessed the 5' RACE reads with MiXCR, giving one entry per CDR3 protein. The sample lists nearly 900,000 distinct CDR3 sequences; about 12% were seen once. Comment on this clonotype: What it recognizes is unknown.

These same records also appear under a second study, on yellow fever vaccine responses in identical twins.

The TCR originated in a woman between 18 and 29 years old in good health. The sequencing sample was made of PBMCs.

The CDR3 sequence is CASTEAGGWDEQFF. CDR3 nucleotide sequence: TGTGCCAGCACTGAGGCGGGGGGGTGGGATGAGCAGTTCTTC. The genes are TRBV5-4 and TRBJ2-1; TRBD2 aligns across 9 bases. V lost 6 bases to trimming and J lost 8 bases; unmatched junction nucleotides: 9. The CDR3 spans 14 residues. The germline gives CDR1 SGHNT, CDR2 YYREEE (reference sequence). Full variable domain (missing parts from reference TRBV5-4 and TRBJ2-1): ETGVTQSPTHLIKTRGQQVTLRCSSQSGHNTVSWYQQALGQGPQFIFQYYREEENGRGNFPPRFSGLQFPNYSSELNVNALELDDSALYLCASTEAGGWDEQFFGPGTRLTVL.